These T cell receptor beta chains were read from a single sample in a study of CD8 T cells in Susac syndrome. Via MiXCR, TCRdb re-called the immunoSEQ multiplex PCR reads, giving one row per CDR3 protein. The profile covers about 210,000 distinct CDR3 sequences, with about 94% appearing a single time and over 0.15% taken by the ten largest. The specimen sequenced was CD4+ T cells from PBMCs. Receptors originate from a human donor with Susac syndrome. Each CDR3 is given with its conserved first and last residue. A D gene is named only where the DNA matches it firmly. Clone size is stated in some rows and not others, as once, few, many or a class when expanded.

abundance,len,j_gene,d_gene,v_gene,CDR3aa,CDR3nt
-,11,TRBJ1-1,-,TRBV30,CAWSASPEAFF,TGTGCCTGGAGCGCATCGCCTGAAGCTTTCTTT
-,15,TRBJ2-5,TRBD1,TRBV5-5,CASSLNGQGQETQYF,TGTGCCAGCAGCTTGAATGGACAGGGGCAAGAGACCCAGTACTTC
-,15,TRBJ2-2,-,TRBV7-2,CASNLGTANTGELFF,TGTGCCAGCAACCTCGGGACCGCGAACACCGGGGAGCTGTTTTTT
-,13,TRBJ2-7,-,TRBV6-5,CASSPGMYYEQYF,TGTGCCAGCAGCCCGGGGATGTACTACGAGCAGTACTTC
-,16,TRBJ1-2,-,TRBV5-1,CASSPFRQAQRYGYTF,TGCGCCAGCAGCCCATTCCGACAGGCACAGCGCTATGGCTACACCTTC
-,12,TRBJ1-2,TRBD1,TRBV29-1,CSVETDRVSHTF,TGCAGCGTTGAGACGGACAGGGTTTCCCACACCTTC
-,15,TRBJ1-3,-,TRBV4-2,CASSPNQLSGNTIYF,TGTGCCAGCAGCCCCAACCAGCTCTCTGGAAACACCATATATTTT
-,16,TRBJ2-1,TRBD1,TRBV28,CASSTAGTGFFNEQFF,TGTGCCAGCAGTACCGCGGGGACAGGGTTTTTCAATGAGCAGTTCTTC
-,13,TRBJ1-1,TRBD1,TRBV30,CAWGRGLNTEAFF,TGTGCCTGGGGCAGGGGGCTTAACACTGAAGCTTTCTTT
-,13,TRBJ1-2,-,TRBV6-5,CASSRDQVDGYTF,TGTGCCAGCAGCCGCGACCAGGTGGACGGCTACACCTTC
-,11,TRBJ2-7,-,TRBV5-1,CASTNSGEQYF,TGCGCCAGCACCAACTCGGGCGAGCAGTACTTC
once,15,TRBJ2-3,-,TRBV5-4,CASSLKGGRGDTQYF,TGTGCCAGCAGCTTGAAAGGGGGGCGCGGAGATACGCAGTATTTT
-,12,TRBJ1-5,-,TRBV7-9,CASSLEYQPQHF,TGTGCCAGCAGCTTAGAGTATCAGCCCCAGCATTTT
-,13,TRBJ1-4,TRBD1,TRBV6-1,CASKGQLNEKLFF,TGTGCCAGCAAGGGACAGCTTAATGAAAAACTGTTTTTT
-,16,TRBJ1-5,TRBD1,TRBV6-2/TRBV6-3,CASLPGGRGLNQPQHF,TGTGCCAGCCTACCAGGGGGCAGGGGGCTCAATCAGCCCCAGCATTTT
-,15,TRBJ1-4,-,TRBV20-1,CSASVDSATNEKLFF,TGCAGTGCTAGTGTAGACAGTGCAACTAATGAAAAACTGTTTTTT
-,13,TRBJ1-2,-,TRBV28,CAVRGPMDYGYTF,TGTGCCGTGCGGGGCCCAATGGACTATGGCTACACCTTC
-,14,TRBJ1-5,TRBD1,TRBV30,CAWSRDRGNQPQHF,TGTGCCTGGAGTCGGGACAGGGGAAATCAGCCCCAGCATTTT
-,15,TRBJ2-1,TRBD1,TRBV5-1,CASSTGQGGYNEQFF,TGCGCCAGCAGCACAGGACAGGGGGGCTACAATGAGCAGTTCTTC
once,15,TRBJ2-5,TRBD1,TRBV12-3/TRBV12-4,CASSLMGQSQETQYF,TGTGCCAGCAGTCTAATGGGACAGAGCCAAGAGACCCAGTACTTC
-,14,TRBJ2-7,-,TRBV14,CASSQSYGGGEQYF,TGTGCCAGCAGCCAAAGTTACGGGGGTGGCGAGCAGTACTTC
-,16,TRBJ2-7,-,TRBV27,CASSPNAGTREGEQYF,TGTGCCAGCAGTCCCAATGCCGGGACAAGGGAGGGCGAGCAGTACTTC
-,14,TRBJ2-7,TRBD2,TRBV3-1,CASRMTSGANEQYF,TGTGCCAGCCGAATGACTAGCGGGGCTAACGAGCAGTACTTC
few,13,TRBJ2-1,-,TRBV4-1,CASSQGQDSEQFF,TGCGCCAGCAGCCAAGGTCAGGACAGCGAGCAGTTCTTC
-,14,TRBJ2-7,TRBD1,TRBV3-1,CASSRGQAGREQYF,TGTGCCAGCAGCCGGGGACAGGCCGGGCGCGAGCAGTACTTC
-,14,TRBJ1-1,TRBD1,TRBV3-1,CASSRQGADAEAFF,TGTGCCAGCAGCCGACAGGGGGCGGACGCTGAAGCTTTCTTT
-,13,TRBJ2-5,-,TRBV30,CAWSSGDRETQYF,TGTGCCTGGAGTTCGGGGGATCGAGAGACCCAGTACTTC
-,14,TRBJ1-1,-,TRBV4-2,CASSRGRMNTEAFF,TGTGCCAGCAGTCGAGGACGGATGAACACTGAAGCTTTCTTT
-,15,TRBJ1-6,-,TRBV5-1,CASSLEGLRNSPLHF,TGCGCCAGCAGCTTGGAAGGACTGCGAAATTCACCCCTCCACTTT
-,12,TRBJ2-5,-,TRBV2,CASSTGLETQYF,TGTGCCAGCAGTACAGGGTTGGAGACCCAGTACTTC
-,14,TRBJ2-2,-,TRBV10-3,CAISESGDTGELFF,TGTGCCATCAGTGAGTCAGGGGACACCGGGGAGCTGTTTTTT
-,15,TRBJ2-5,TRBD1,TRBV19,CASSTKGQGGETQYF,TGTGCCAGTAGTACGAAGGGACAGGGAGGAGAGACCCAGTACTTC
-,13,TRBJ1-1,TRBD1,TRBV30,CAWTGGIATEAFF,TGTGCCTGGACAGGGGGCATTGCCACTGAAGCTTTCTTT
-,16,TRBJ2-2,-,TRBV6-6,CASSQTSSANTGELFF,TGTGCCAGCAGCCAAACTAGTTCCGCGAACACCGGGGAGCTGTTTTTT
once,16,TRBJ2-3,-,TRBV4-2,CASSRPRGASTDTQYF,TGTGCCAGCAGCCGCCCCCGGGGGGCTAGCACAGATACGCAGTATTTT
-,13,TRBJ1-3,TRBD1,TRBV20-1,CSAGTGGVDTIYF,TGCAGTGCAGGCACAGGGGGCGTAGACACCATATATTTT
-,15,TRBJ1-2,-,TRBV9,CASSVAGSRNYGYTF,TGTGCCAGCAGCGTAGCAGGGTCCCGTAACTATGGCTACACCTTC
-,13,TRBJ2-7,-,TRBV30,CAWSVPDRTVSYF,TGTGCCTGGAGTGTACCAGACAGGACTGTATCGTACTTC
-,16,TRBJ1-6,-,TRBV20-1,CSARDRRGGPNSPLHF,TGCAGTGCTAGAGATAGACGAGGAGGCCCCAATTCACCCCTCCACTTT
-,13,TRBJ2-3,-,TRBV4-2,CASSQRLTDTQYF,TGTGCCAGCAGCCAACGACTTACAGATACGCAGTATTTT
once,12,TRBJ1-1,-,TRBV6-2/TRBV6-3,CASSYHGTEAFF,TGTGCCAGCAGTTACCACGGGACGGAAGCTTTCTTT
few,13,TRBJ1-5,-,TRBV28,CASSLESNQPQHF,TGTGCCAGCAGTTTGGAAAGCAATCAGCCCCAGCATTTT
-,13,TRBJ2-3,TRBD2,TRBV7-2,CASSRTRPDTQYF,TGTGCCAGCAGCCGGACTAGACCAGATACGCAGTATTTT
-,16,TRBJ2-1,TRBD2,TRBV5-4,CASSLELAGIYNEQFF,TGTGCCAGCAGCTTGGAACTAGCGGGGATCTACAATGAGCAGTTCTTC
-,13,TRBJ1-1,-,TRBV5-1,CASSYGVNTEAFF,TGCGCCAGCAGTTATGGAGTGAACACTGAAGCTTTCTTT
-,18,TRBJ2-7,-,TRBV25-1,CASSTPRRGDRVAYEQYF,TGTGCCAGCAGTACACCAAGAAGGGGGGACCGAGTCGCCTACGAGCAGTACTTC